This paragraph reports one T cell receptor (beta chain). This entry comes from a study of identical twins. The CDR3 extends over 18 amino acids. Germline V lookup: CDR1 LGHDT, CDR2 YNNKEL (reference sequence). With V trimmed by 3 bases and J by 5 bases, 10 bases remained unmatched. A universal primer site arose from template switching, and cDNA bore unique molecular identifiers. TCRdb re-called the 5' RACE reads with MiXCR, one entry per CDR3 protein. The sample records approximately 210,000 distinct CDR3 sequences, 6.5% to 8% being singletons. This sample also belongs to another study, concerning T cells expressing NK-cell markers. That paper states: Obtained from sorted CD3+CD56+NKG2C+, CD3+CD56+NKG2C- and CD3+CD56-NKG2C+ T cells were the TCR beta repertoires. Sorting was restricted to alpha-beta TCR T cells by an anti-gamma-delta TCR antibody in several experiments. In a handful of donors, these clonotypes also led the CD3+CD56-NKG2C+ fraction.

The receptor's source is a woman aged 18-30 years in good health. The chain recombines TRBV3-1 with TRBJ2-2; 12 bases match TRBD2. Sequencing was performed on CD8+ T cells sorted from blood. The CDR3: CASSQSPPSGRETGELFF. The CDR3 bases are TGTGCCAGCAGCCAGTCCCCTCCTAGCGGGAGGGAAACCGGGGAGCTGTTTTTT. The complete variable domain, with remaining parts taken from reference TRBV3-1 and TRBJ2-2, reads DTAVSQTPKYLVTQMGNDKSIKCEQNLGHDTMYWYKQDSKKFLKIMFSYNNKELIINETVPNRFSPKSPDKAHLNLHINSLELGDSAVYFCASSQSPPSGRETGELFFGEGSRLTVL.